Detailed here is one T cell receptor beta chain. The sample belongs to a study of blood T cell repertoires in COVID-19. Here immunoSEQ multiplex PCR was the method, and the copy in TCRdb shows in-frame clones only, minus some. The table includes around 150,000 clones, 70% to 90% detected once. The clonotype was recovered from a woman in her sixties or seventies with COVID-19, enrolled during active disease. The sequenced sample consisted of peripheral blood.

The CDR3 region is CASSNQVPTGELFF. CDR3 sequence (DNA): TGTGCCAGTAGTAACCAGGTACCCACCGGGGAGCTGTTTTTT. The J gene is TRBJ2-2, the V gene TRBV19, with D unclear. The CDR3 sequence is 14 residues long. The V gene's germline CDR1 is LNHDA and CDR2 SQIVND (reference sequence). The V end lost 4 bases, the J end lost 4 bases, and 10 bases lay between the germline ends.